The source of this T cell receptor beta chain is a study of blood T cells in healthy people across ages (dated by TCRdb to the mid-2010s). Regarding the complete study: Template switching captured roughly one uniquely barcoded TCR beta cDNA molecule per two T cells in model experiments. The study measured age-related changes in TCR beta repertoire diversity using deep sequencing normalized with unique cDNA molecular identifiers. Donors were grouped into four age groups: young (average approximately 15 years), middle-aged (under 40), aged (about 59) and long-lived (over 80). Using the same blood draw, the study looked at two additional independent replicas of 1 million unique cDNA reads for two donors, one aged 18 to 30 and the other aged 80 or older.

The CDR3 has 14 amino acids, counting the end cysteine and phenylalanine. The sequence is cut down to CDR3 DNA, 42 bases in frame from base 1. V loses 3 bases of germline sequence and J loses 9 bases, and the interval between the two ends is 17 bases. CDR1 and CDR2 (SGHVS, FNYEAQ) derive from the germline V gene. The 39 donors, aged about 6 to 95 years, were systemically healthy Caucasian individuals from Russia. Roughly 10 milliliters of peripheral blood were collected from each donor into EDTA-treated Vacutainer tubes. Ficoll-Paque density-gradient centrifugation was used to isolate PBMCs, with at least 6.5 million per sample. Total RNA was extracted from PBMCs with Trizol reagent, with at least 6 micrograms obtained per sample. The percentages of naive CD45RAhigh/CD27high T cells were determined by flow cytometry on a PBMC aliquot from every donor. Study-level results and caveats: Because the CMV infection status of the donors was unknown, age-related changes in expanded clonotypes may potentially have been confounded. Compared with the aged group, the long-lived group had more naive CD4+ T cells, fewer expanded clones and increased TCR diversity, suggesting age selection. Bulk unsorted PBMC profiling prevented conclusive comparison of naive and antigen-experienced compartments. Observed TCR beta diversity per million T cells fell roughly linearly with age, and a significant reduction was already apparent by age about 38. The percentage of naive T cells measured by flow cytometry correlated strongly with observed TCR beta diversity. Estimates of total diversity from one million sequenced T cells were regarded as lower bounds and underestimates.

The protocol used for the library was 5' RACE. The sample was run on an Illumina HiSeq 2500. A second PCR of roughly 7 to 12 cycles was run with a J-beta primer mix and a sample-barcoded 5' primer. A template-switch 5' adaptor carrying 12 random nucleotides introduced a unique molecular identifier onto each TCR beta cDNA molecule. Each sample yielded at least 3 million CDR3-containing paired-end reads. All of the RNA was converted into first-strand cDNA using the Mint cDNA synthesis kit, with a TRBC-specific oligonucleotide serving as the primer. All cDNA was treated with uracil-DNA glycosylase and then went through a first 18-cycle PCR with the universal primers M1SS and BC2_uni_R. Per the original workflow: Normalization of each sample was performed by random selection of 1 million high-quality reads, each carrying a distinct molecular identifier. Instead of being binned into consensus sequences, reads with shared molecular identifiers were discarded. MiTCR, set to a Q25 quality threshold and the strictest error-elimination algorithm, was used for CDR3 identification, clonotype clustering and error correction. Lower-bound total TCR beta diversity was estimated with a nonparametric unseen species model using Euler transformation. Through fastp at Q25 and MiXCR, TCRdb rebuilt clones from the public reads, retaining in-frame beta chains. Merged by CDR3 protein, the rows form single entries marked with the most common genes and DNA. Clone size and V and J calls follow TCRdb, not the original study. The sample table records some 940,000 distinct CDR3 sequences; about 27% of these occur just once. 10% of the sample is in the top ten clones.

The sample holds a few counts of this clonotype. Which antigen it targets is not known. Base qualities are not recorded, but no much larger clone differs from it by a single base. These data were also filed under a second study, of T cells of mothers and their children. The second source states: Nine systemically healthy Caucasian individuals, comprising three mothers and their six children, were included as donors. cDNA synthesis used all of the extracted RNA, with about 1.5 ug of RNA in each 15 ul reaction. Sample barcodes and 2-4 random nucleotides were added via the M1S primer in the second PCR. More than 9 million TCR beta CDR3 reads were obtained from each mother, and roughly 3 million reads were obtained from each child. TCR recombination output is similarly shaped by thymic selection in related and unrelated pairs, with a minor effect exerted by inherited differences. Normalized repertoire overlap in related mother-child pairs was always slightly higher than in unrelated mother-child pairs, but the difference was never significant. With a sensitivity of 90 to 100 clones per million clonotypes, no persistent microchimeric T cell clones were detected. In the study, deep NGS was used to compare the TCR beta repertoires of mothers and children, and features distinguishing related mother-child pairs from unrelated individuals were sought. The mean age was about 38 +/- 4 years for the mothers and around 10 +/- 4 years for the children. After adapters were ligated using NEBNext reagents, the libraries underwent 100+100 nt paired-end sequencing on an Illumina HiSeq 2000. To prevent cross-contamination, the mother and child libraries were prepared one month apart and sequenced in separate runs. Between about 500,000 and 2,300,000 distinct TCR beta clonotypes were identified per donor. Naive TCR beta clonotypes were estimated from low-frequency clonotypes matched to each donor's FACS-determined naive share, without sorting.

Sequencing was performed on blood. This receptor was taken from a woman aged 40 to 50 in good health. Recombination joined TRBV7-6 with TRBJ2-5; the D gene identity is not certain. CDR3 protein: CASSFSAVAEAQYF. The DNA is TGTGCCAGCAGCTTTAGTGCAGTCGCCGAGGCCCAGTACTTC. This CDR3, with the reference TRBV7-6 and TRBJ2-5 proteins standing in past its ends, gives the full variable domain GAGVSQSPRYKVTKRGQDVALRCDPISGHVSLYWYRQALGQGPEFLTYFNYEAQQDKSGLPNDRFSAERPEGSISTLTIQRTEQRDSAMYRCASSFSAVAEAQYFGPGTRLLVL.